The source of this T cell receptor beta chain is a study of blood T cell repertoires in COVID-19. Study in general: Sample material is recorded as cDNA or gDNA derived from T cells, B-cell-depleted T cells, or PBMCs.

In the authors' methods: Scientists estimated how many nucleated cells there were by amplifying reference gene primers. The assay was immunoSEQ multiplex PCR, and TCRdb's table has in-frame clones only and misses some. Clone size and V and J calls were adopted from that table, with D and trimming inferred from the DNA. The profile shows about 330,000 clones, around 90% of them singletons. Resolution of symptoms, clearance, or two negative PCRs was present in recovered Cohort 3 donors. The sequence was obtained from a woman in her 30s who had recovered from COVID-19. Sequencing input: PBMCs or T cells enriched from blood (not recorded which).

CDR3 region: CASSPRQGSYNEQFF. The CDR3 DNA reads as TGTGCCAGCAGCCCCCGACAGGGATCCTACAATGAGCAGTTCTTC. The rearrangement joins TRBV3-1 (or the pseudogene TRBV3-2) to TRBJ2-1; the match to TRBD1 covers 7 bases. V shed 4 bases and J 1 base; nucleotides not matched to a gene: 4. This CDR3 has 15 amino acids. Germline CDR1 LGHDT, CDR2 YNNKEL (reference sequence).